These 2 T cell receptor beta chains came from one sample sequenced in a study of T cell repertoires in cytomegalovirus infection. TCRdb re-called the reads with MiXCR, one entry per CDR3 protein. The table has fewer than 950,000 distinct CDR3 sequences, around a third seen once. No antigen has been assigned to these receptors. The starting material was cultured CD8+ T cells from PBMCs, obtained from culture after CMV antigen stimulation. These receptor sequences come from a human donor in good health (CMV status not recorded). Some clones in this sample may be carry-over from other donors' samples.

This clonotype was counted many times. The rearrangement uses TRBV7-8 and TRBJ2-2; 11 nucleotides align to TRBD2. Germline CDR1 is SGHVS and CDR2 is FQNEAQ. With 5 bases clipped from V and 0 bases from J, the junction kept 8 bases outside the gene matches. CDR3 length: 18 amino acids. The CDR3 DNA sequence: TGTGCCAGCAGCCCCCGGACTAGCGGGTACTCGAACACCGGGGAGCTGTTTTTT. Its protein is CASSPRTSGYSNTGELFF.

This clonotype was found many times. The rearrangement joins TRBV7-8 to TRBJ2-2; D remains ambiguous. The ends were cut back, 1 base at V and 5 bases at J, with 8 bases in the middle. The CDR3 has 14 amino acids. Germline V gives CDR1 SGHVS, CDR2 FQNEAQ. CDR3 loop: CASSLGLLTGELFF. The CDR3 coding sequence is TGTGCCAGCAGCTTAGGGCTTTTAACCGGGGAGCTGTTTTTT.